Listed here are 9 T cell receptor beta chains from one sample, sequenced in a study of OX40 agonist ivuxolimab in advanced cancers. The data were produced by immunoSEQ multiplex PCR, yet TCRdb's version contains in-frame clones alone and is incomplete. The table includes some 100,000 clones, about nine tenths detected once. Sequencing was performed on CD4+ or CD8+ T cells sorted from blood, taken in a trial of the OX40 agonist ivuxolimab. These receptors all come from an adult with an advanced solid tumor such as melanoma, head and neck, liver or kidney cancer.

V is TRBV30 and J is TRBJ2-3, with D unclear. The V and J ends lost 2 bases and 11 bases respectively, with 14 bases between them. Germline assignment: CDR1 GTSNPN and CDR2 SVGIG (reference sequence). This CDR3 region has 12 residues. The CDR3, as DNA: TGTGCCTGGAGTATCGGCGGAAGAGGGCAGTATTTT. Protein sequence: CAWSIGGRGQYF.

The rearrangement uses TRBV21-1 and TRBJ2-7. TRBV21-1 is described as a pseudogene. This CDR3 is built from 14 residues. In DNA, the CDR3 is TGTGCCAGCAGCAAACTTTGGGGGTCCTACGAGCAGTACTTC. This gives the protein CASSKLWGSYEQYF.

The V call is TRBV7-9, the J call TRBJ1-2, with D perhaps matching TRBD1 (6 bases). CDR1 is SEHNR and CDR2 is FQNEAQ in the germline V gene (reference sequence). V was trimmed by 3 bases and J by 8 bases, leaving 13 bases between them. The CDR3 is 13 amino acids. CDR3 coding DNA: TGTGCCAGCAGCTTGTCGGGGGCGGGAGGCTACACCTTC. Encoded protein: CASSLSGAGGYTF.

The rearrangement links TRBV11-1 to TRBJ2-1; D call uncertain. Deletions cut 2 bases from V and 2 bases from J, with 7 bases between. The CDR3 sequence is 14 residues long. The V gene's germline CDR1 is SGHAT and CDR2 FQDESV (reference sequence). Here the CDR3 DNA reads TGTGCCAGCAGCTTACAGGTTACCTACAATGAGCAGTTCTTC. It specifies CASSLQVTYNEQFF.

This chain links TRBV5-1 with TRBJ2-2; 8 nucleotides agree with TRBD2. The CDR3 covers 16 residues. The V gene's germline CDR1 is SGHRS and CDR2 YFSETQ. Trimming cost V 0 bases and J 2 bases; bases outside gene matches: 3. The CDR3 nucleotides are TGCGCCAGCAGCTTGGCTGGGACTAGAAACACCGGGGAGCTGTTTTTT. Translating it yields CASSLAGTRNTGELFF.

The J gene is TRBJ1-6, the V gene TRBV18, with 10 bases identical to TRBD1. With V trimmed by 8 bases and J by 9 bases, 13 bases remained unmatched. This CDR3 has 16 residues. The V gene's germline CDR1 is KGHSH and CDR2 LQKENI. The CDR3 region has the DNA TGTGCCAGCGCCGTCTCCCGGGACAGGGGTGCTTCACCCCTCCACTTT. Its protein is CASAVSRDRGASPLHF.

The CDR3 region is CASSPATSGRTYTQYF. In DNA form, the CDR3 reads TGTGCCAGCAGTCCTGCGACTAGCGGGAGAACATATACGCAGTATTTT. V is TRBV27 and J is TRBJ2-3, with TRBD2 identical over 12 bases. Germline assignment: CDR1 MNHEY and CDR2 SMNVEV (reference sequence). CDR3 length: 16 amino acids. Trimming at V came to 5 bases and at J to 7 bases, leaving 10 bases not matched to a gene.

A few counts support this clone. The chain has TRBV18 and TRBJ2-5, with TRBD2 identical over 7 bases. Germline V gene lookup returns CDR1 KGHSH and CDR2 LQKENI. V trimming: 4 bases; J trimming: 2 bases; junction bases outside the gene matches: 7. CDR3 length equals 15 residues. CDR3 nucleotide sequence: TGTGCCAGCTCACGCAACCTAGCGGATCAAGAGACCCAGTACTTC. It encodes CASSRNLADQETQYF.

The chain uses TRBV10-2 and TRBJ1-1, with D maybe TRBD1 (5 bases). Germline V gene lookup returns CDR1 WSHSY and CDR2 SAAADI. This CDR3 has 13 amino acids. V gave up 5 bases and J gave up 5 bases, with 12 bases separating them. CDR3 region: CASSIVRETEAFF. CDR3 nucleotides: TGCGCCAGCAGTATAGTCAGGGAAACTGAAGCTTTCTTT.